This T cell receptor beta chain emerged from a study of blood T cell repertoires in COVID-19 (dated by TCRdb to the early 2020s). Context from the whole study: The collaborator samples originated in the United States, Italy and Spain and spanned the acute and convalescent phases of COVID-19. The prospective study material was composed of cDNA or gDNA derived from T cells, B-cell-depleted T cells, or PBMCs. Subjects who had been exposed to COVID-19, were actively infected with it, or had recovered from it provided the deeply sampled blood TCRbeta repertoires that made up the dataset. The repertoires were made available in a free public database intended to serve as a resource for research on the immune response to SARS-CoV-2. Samples came from the ongoing ImmuneRACE study (first 160 participants) plus 1,254 subjects from 6 global collaborators. Nearly every sample came with metadata listing a de-identified subject ID, COVID-19 status, age in years and sex. Where available, HLA class I and class II types were taken from metadata supplied by the sample provider and were not determined by assay-based typing.

On this clone: The target of this receptor is not known. Qualities for individual bases were not recorded, and no much larger clone is one base off.

Participants in the prospective study were aged about 18 to 89 years, lived in about two dozen United States geographic areas, and enrolled through a virtual design. Cohort assignment in the prospective study relied on participant-reported clinical history from a screening survey and a study questionnaire. Recovered participants in ImmuneRACE Cohort 3 were defined as having two consecutive negative NP/OP PCR tests, clearance from a healthcare professional, or resolution of symptoms. In the prospective study, mobile phlebotomists collected whole blood, serum and a nasopharyngeal or oropharyngeal swab from each participant. Additional blood draws and questionnaires over an approximately 2-month period could optionally be provided by prospective study participants. Prospective study blood samples were shipped either frozen or at room temperature before DNA extraction. The investigation overall reported the following: How much clinical and demographic metadata was included differed by source and by participant, and the metadata was provided uncurated.

TCRbeta CDR3 regions were amplified from genomic DNA by means of the immunoSEQ Assay, a bias-controlled multiplex PCR. As for the authors' bioinformatics: The number of nucleated cells in each sample was estimated by amplification of reference gene primers within the assay. To quantify the absolute abundance of each unique TCRbeta CDR3 rearrangement, sequence reads were collapsed and filtered. For each sample, productive Simpson clonality was calculated by taking the square root of Simpson's diversity index across productive rearrangements. TCRdb retrieved this table from immuneACCESS and kept in-frame rearrangements only. Not all clones are present; in checked studies, unresolved V genes account for under half, and no reason is known for the remainder. V and J calls and clone size are given by that table; D and trimming were obtained from the DNA. This sample gives roughly 200,000 clones in total; about 87% of them show up just once. The top ten clones comprise just over 2.5% of the sample.

Taken from the germline V gene, the CDR1 and CDR2 loops are SNHLY and FYNNEI. The CDR3 measures 14 amino acids from cysteine to phenylalanine. The kept DNA is CDR3 alone, 42 bases in frame from the first base. The trim is 4 bases for V and 3 bases for J, with a gap of 10 bases between the germline ends. Sequencing was done on a sample of PBMCs or T cells enriched from blood (not recorded which). Rearrangement joined TRBV2 to TRBJ2-1; no D gene is confidently identified. This sequence was found in a woman aged 25 to 39 who had recovered from COVID-19. The CDR3 is CASSVTGSYNEQFF. The sequence in DNA is TGTGCCAGCAGTGTGACGGGTAGCTACAATGAGCAGTTCTTC.